This T cell receptor (beta chain) was observed in a study of response to subunit inactivated influenza vaccine. General study findings and limits: It was suggested by the authors that few new T cells are recruited by each seasonal influenza vaccination.

A single record per CDR3 protein comes from TCRdb applying MiXCR to the RT-PCR reads. Altogether about 160,000 distinct CDR3 sequences are present, roughly 11% being singletons, with the ten largest covering around 12%. As concerns this clonotype: Antigen: not known.

In germline, CDR1 is SGHTA, CDR2 FQGTGA. V lost 2 bases and J 8 bases, leaving 13 bases between the germline ends. The CDR3 spans 14 residues. The rearrangement links TRBV7-3 to TRBJ2-4; TRBD1 might be the D (6 bases). The specimen was non-naive T cells sorted from PBMCs, collected 45 days after vaccination. The receptor was isolated from a man in his fifties or sixties who received an inactivated influenza vaccine. This CDR3 reads CASSLGDKGHIQYF. CDR3 nucleotides: TGTGCCAGCAGCTTAGGGGACAAGGGTCACATTCAGTACTTC.